This record concerns one T cell receptor beta chain sequence. Its specificity is unknown. This sample is drawn from a study of OX40 agonist ivuxolimab in advanced cancers. Whole-study context: The patients received ivuxolimab by intravenous route every 2 weeks at 0.01 to 10 mg/kg. Dose-escalation subjects each had hepatocellular carcinoma, melanoma, renal cell or head and neck cancer. Broader study findings: Among expanded peripheral T cells, antigen specificity went undetermined. Clonal expansion was seen in CD4+ and CD8+ blood T cells by week 6 at 0.1 to 3.0 mg/kg.

Trimming cost V 1 base and J 3 bases, with 9 bases left between them. The CDR3 length is 15 residues. From germline, CDR1 is SGHTA and CDR2 FQGTGA. Sequencing was performed with immunoSEQ multiplex PCR; in TCRdb, only in-frame clones are kept and a portion is missing. The sample lists tens of thousands of clones, under 90% occurring once. The chain carries TRBV7-3 and TRBJ2-2, with D perhaps TRBD1 (6 bases). Sequencing was performed on CD4+ or CD8+ T cells sorted from blood, taken in a trial of the OX40 agonist ivuxolimab. The sequence derives from an adult with an advanced solid tumor such as melanoma, head and neck, liver or kidney cancer. CDR3 in amino acids: CASSLRDTYTGELFF. CDR3 sequence (DNA): TGTGCCAGCAGCTTAAGGGACACTTACACCGGGGAGCTGTTTTTT.